The source of this T cell receptor (beta chain) is a study of blood T cells in healthy people across ages. This CDR3 has 14 amino acids. V lost 4 bases to trimming and J lost 8 bases; unmatched junction nucleotides: 8. Per the germline V gene, CDR1 is SGHRS and CDR2 is YFSETQ. Per sample, a minimum of 6 million PBMCs were isolated. Using a J-beta primer mix together with a sample-barcoded 5' primer, a second PCR was run for roughly 7 to 11 cycles. TCRdb redid the calling of the 5' RACE reads with MiXCR, one entry per CDR3 protein. Altogether approximately 800,000 distinct CDR3 sequences are present, about 26% being singletons, with the ten largest covering about 3%. This clonotype occurred a few times. This sample was also put to use in a study of T cells of mothers and their children. As reported in that work: Sample barcodes and 2-4 random nucleotides came from the second PCR's M1S primer. The authors found no persistent microchimeric T cell clones.

The V gene is TRBV5-1, the J gene TRBJ2-5; 10 bases fit TRBD2. The TCR sequence derives from a boy aged 5-17 years in good health. Specimen: blood. CDR3 amino acids: CASSEASGGNTQYF. CDR3 DNA sequence: TGCGCCAGCAGCGAAGCTAGCGGGGGTAACACCCAGTACTTC.